This TCR beta chain emerged from a study of T cells in Graves' hyperthyroidism and ophthalmopathy. V lost 0 bases and J lost 3; bases outside the gene matches: 3. The CDR3 extends over 15 amino acids. The germline CDR1 and CDR2 sequences are SGHRS and YFSETQ. The sample holds a few counts of this clonotype. Amplification of TCR beta CDR3 regions used RNA as the template. Primed by the HTBI set, a first-round RT-PCR was run on the TCR CDR3. TCRdb independently ran MiXCR on the multiplex PCR reads; one entry per CDR3 protein. This sample has fewer than 750,000 distinct CDR3 sequences, with around 15% found just once.

The TCR originated in a woman between 40 and 55 years old with Graves' ophthalmopathy. Material for sequencing was blood. V is TRBV5-1 and J is TRBJ1-2; 9 nucleotides line up with TRBD1. The CDR3 is CASSLGQGEDYGYTF. DNA of the CDR3: TGCGCCAGCAGCTTGGGACAGGGGGAAGACTATGGCTACACCTTC.